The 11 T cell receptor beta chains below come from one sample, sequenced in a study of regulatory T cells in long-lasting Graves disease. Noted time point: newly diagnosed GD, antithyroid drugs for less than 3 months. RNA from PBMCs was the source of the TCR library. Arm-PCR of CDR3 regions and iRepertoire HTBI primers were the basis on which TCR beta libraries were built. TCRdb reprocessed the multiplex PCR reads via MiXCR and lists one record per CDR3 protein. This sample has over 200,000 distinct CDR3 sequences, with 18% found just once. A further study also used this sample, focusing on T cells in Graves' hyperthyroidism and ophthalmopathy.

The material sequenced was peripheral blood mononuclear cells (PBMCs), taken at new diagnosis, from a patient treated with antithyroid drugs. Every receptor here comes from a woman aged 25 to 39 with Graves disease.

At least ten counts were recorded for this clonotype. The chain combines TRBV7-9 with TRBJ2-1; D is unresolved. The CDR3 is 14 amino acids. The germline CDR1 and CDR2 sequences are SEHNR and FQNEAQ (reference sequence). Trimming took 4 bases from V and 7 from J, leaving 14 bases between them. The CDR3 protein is CASSSASDSNEQFF. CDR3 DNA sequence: TGTGCCAGCAGCTCCGCGTCAGACTCGAATGAGCAGTTCTTC.

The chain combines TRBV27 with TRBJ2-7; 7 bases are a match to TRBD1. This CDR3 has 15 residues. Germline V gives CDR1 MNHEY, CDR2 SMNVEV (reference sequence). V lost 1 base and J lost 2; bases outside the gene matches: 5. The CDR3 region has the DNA TGTGCCAGCAGTTTATATGGGACAGCGACCTACGAGCAGTACTTC. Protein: CASSLYGTATYEQYF.

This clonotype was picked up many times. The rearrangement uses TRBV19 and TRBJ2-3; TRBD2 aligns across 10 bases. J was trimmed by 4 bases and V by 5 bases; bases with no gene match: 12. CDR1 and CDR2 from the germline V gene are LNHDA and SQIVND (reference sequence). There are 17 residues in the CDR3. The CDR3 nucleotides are TGTGCCAGTAGTCCCCGCGGGGTAGCGGGGGGACCAGATACGCAGTATTTT. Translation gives CASSPRGVAGGPDTQYF.

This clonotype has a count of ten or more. CDR3 sequence (DNA): TGCAGTGCTAGCGGGGGAGCTCTTGAAGAGACCCAGTACTTC. This codes for CSASGGALEETQYF. This chain joins TRBV20-1 and TRBJ2-5, with a weak D call TRBD2 (6 bases). The germline V gene has CDR1 DFQATT and CDR2 SNEGSKA (reference sequence). Trimming removed 3 bases at V and 3 bases at J, with 14 bases between. This CDR3 contains 14 residues.

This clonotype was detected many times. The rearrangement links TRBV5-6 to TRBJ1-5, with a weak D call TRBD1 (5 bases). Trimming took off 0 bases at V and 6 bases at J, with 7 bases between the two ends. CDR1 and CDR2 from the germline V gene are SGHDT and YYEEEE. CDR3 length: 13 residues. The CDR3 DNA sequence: TGTGCCAGCAGCTTGGTCGGGGGTCAGCCCCAGCATTTT. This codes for CASSLVGGQPQHF.

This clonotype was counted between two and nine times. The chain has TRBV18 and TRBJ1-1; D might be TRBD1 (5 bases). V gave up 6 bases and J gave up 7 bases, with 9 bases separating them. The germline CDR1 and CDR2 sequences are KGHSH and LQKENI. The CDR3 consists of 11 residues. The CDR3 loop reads CASSPGGEAFF. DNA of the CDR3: TGTGCCAGCTCTCCGGGGGGTGAAGCTTTCTTT. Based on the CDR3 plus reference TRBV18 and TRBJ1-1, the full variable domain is NAGVMQNPRHLVRRRGQEARLRCSPMKGHSHVYWYRQLPEEGLKFMVYLQKENIIDESGMPKERFSAEFPKEGPSILRIQQVVRGDSAAYFCASSPGGEAFFGQGTRLTVV.

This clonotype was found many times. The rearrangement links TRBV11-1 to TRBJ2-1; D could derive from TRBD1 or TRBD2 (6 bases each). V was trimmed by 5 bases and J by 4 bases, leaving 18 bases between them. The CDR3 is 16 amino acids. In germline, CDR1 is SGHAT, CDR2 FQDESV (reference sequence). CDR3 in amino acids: CASSPGWGALYNEQFF. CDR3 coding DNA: TGTGCCAGCAGCCCCGGCTGGGGGGCCCTATACAATGAGCAGTTCTTC. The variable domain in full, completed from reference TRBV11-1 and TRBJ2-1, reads EAEVAQSPRYKITEKSQAVAFWCDPISGHATLYWYRQILGQGPELLVQFQDESVVDDSQLPKDRFSAERLKGVDSTLKIQPAELGDSAMYLCASSPGWGALYNEQFFGPGTRLTVL.

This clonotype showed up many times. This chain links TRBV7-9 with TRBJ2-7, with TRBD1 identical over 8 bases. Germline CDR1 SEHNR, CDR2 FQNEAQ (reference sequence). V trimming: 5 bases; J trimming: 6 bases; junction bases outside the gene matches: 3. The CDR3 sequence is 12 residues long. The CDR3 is CASSLTGVEQYF. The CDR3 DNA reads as TGTGCCAGCAGCCTGACAGGGGTCGAGCAGTACTTC.

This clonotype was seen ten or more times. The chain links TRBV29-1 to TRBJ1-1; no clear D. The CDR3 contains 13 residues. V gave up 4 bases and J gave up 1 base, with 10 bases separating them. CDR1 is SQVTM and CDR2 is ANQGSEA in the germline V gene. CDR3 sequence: CSVVSPWNTEAFF. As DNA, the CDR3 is TGCAGCGTTGTAAGTCCCTGGAACACTGAAGCTTTCTTT.

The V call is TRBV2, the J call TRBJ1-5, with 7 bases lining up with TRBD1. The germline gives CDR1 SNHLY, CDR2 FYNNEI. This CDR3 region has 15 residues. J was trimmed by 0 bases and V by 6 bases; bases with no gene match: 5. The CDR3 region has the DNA TGTGCCAGCAGGTCCGGGACAGCTAGCAATCAGCCCCAGCATTTT. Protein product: CASRSGTASNQPQHF.

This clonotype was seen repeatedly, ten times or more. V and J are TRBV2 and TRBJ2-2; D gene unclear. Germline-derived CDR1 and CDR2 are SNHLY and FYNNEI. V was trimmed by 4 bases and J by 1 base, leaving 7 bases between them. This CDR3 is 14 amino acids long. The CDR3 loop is CASSVAGNTGELFF. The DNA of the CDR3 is TGTGCCAGCAGTGTGGCCGGGAACACCGGGGAGCTGTTTTTT.